The present entry profiles one T cell receptor beta chain with its context. The target antigen is unknown. Broader study findings: The larger-cohort validation was restricted to a single TCR beta V-J rearrangement rather than whole repertoires. Tumor Tregs overlapped most with tumor, then blood, naive CD4+ cells.

This CDR3 comprises 11 residues. Per germline, CDR1 DFQATT and CDR2 SNEGSKA (reference sequence). V lost 2 bases and J lost 11, with 11 bases in between. Full-length variable regions came from constant-region reverse primers plus semi-nested Nested Universal Primer A PCR. TCRdb redid the calling of the 5' RACE reads with MiXCR, one entry per CDR3 protein. Altogether tens of thousands of distinct CDR3 sequences are present, approximately 19% being singletons, with the ten largest covering 2.5% to 3%. Sequencing was done on a sample of naive CD4+ T cells sorted from a lymph node. Subset reported: naive CD4+ T cells, CD4+CD45RA+CD25-. The source is a female donor with breast cancer. This chain uses TRBV20-1 with TRBJ2-3; D not certain. In DNA form, the CDR3 reads TGCAGTGCTAGACCGCCCTTCGGGCAGTATTTT. This gives the protein CSARPPFGQYF.